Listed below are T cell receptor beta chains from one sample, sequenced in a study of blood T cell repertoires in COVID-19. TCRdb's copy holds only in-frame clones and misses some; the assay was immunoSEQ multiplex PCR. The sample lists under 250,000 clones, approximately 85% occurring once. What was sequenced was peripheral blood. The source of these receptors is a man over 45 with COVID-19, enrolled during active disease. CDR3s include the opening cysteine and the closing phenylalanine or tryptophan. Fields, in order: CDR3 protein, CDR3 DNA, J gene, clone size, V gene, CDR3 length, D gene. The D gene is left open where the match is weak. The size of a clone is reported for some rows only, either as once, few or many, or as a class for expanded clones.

CASKRQGAAGELFF TGTGCCAGCAAAAGACAGGGGGCGGCCGGGGAGCTGTTTTTT TRBJ2-2 NA TRBV2 14 TRBD1
CASVLAGGPGELFF TGTGCCAGCGTACTAGCGGGGGGGCCCGGGGAGCTGTTTTTT TRBJ2-2 NA TRBV28 14 TRBD2
CATSRDRGPSAGSYNEQFF TGTGCCACCAGCAGAGATAGGGGGCCTAGCGCTGGTTCCTACAATGAGCAGTTCTTC TRBJ2-1 NA TRBV15 19 NA
CASSQDRSGQPQHF TGTGCCAGCAGCCAGGACAGGTCCGGTCAGCCCCAGCATTTT TRBJ1-5 NA TRBV28 14 TRBD1
CASRGQGLETQYF TGTGCCAGCAGGGGACAGGGGTTGGAGACCCAGTACTTC TRBJ2-5 NA TRBV2 13 TRBD1
CASSIGTRGPGEQFF TGTGCCAGTAGTATAGGAACTAGGGGGCCGGGTGAGCAGTTCTTC TRBJ2-1 once TRBV19 15 TRBD1
CASSTPRTGNTQYF TGTGCCAGCAGTACCCCTCGGACAGGGAATACGCAGTATTTT TRBJ2-3 NA TRBV6-5 14 TRBD1
CASSQPGTGYYEQYF TGTGCCAGCAGCCAGCCCGGGACAGGGTACTACGAGCAGTACTTC TRBJ2-7 NA TRBV3-1/TRBV3-2 15 TRBD1
CASSSRWNEQFF TGTGCCAGCAGTTCCAGGTGGAATGAGCAGTTCTTC TRBJ2-1 NA TRBV27 12 NA
CAISARGDNSPLHF TGTGCCATCAGTGCCAGGGGAGATAATTCACCCCTCCACTTT TRBJ1-6 NA TRBV10-3 14 NA
CASSVVAGQGLDGYTF TGTGCCAGCAGCGTAGTCGCGGGACAGGGTCTGGATGGCTACACCTTC TRBJ1-2 NA TRBV9 16 TRBD1
CASSQPGCPGLAGNKETQYF TGCGCCAGCAGTCAACCGGGGTGTCCGGGACTAGCGGGGAACAAAGAGACCCAGTACTTC TRBJ2-5 NA TRBV23-1 20 TRBD2
CASSPGTSGGGYEQYF TGTGCCAGCAGCCCGGGGACTAGCGGGGGGGGTTACGAGCAGTACTTC TRBJ2-7 NA TRBV4-2 16 TRBD2
CAWSVRGGGWGNTIYF TGTGCCTGGAGTGTGAGAGGGGGCGGATGGGGAAACACCATATATTTT TRBJ1-3 once TRBV30 16 TRBD1
CASSRLAVAYEQYF TGTGCCAGCAGCCGGCTAGCGGTGGCCTACGAGCAGTACTTC TRBJ2-7 NA TRBV13 14 TRBD2
CASSLVLTGAGNTIYF TGTGCCAGCAGCTTAGTCTTGACAGGGGCTGGAAACACCATATATTTT TRBJ1-3 many TRBV7-9 16 TRBD1
CASSNGQGDNVLTF TGTGCCAGCTCCAACGGACAGGGAGACAACGTCCTGACTTTC TRBJ2-6 NA TRBV18 14 TRBD1
CASSLGGRADEQFF TGTGCCAGCAGCTTGGGTGGGAGGGCAGATGAGCAGTTCTTC TRBJ2-1 NA TRBV5-8 14 TRBD2
CASSRGGTGPRETQYF TGTGCCAGCAGCCGGGGGGGGACTGGGCCTCGAGAGACCCAGTACTTC TRBJ2-5 many TRBV3-1/TRBV3-2 16 TRBD2
CASSPGTGLADTQYF TGTGCCAGCAGCCCGGGGACAGGGCTCGCGGATACGCAGTATTTT TRBJ2-3 NA TRBV11-2 15 TRBD1
CASSGPGETQYF TGCGCCAGCAGTGGACCGGGAGAGACCCAGTACTTC TRBJ2-5 NA TRBV10-1 12 NA
CASSIVTATPYEQYF TGTGCCAGTAGTATAGTAACAGCTACCCCCTACGAGCAGTACTTC TRBJ2-7 NA TRBV19 15 NA
CASSFSYSPLHF TGTGCCAGCAGTTTTTCCTATTCACCCCTCCACTTT TRBJ1-6 NA TRBV27 12 NA
CSVDEGQISGANVLTF TGCAGCGTTGACGAGGGACAGATATCTGGGGCCAACGTCCTGACTTTC TRBJ2-6 NA TRBV29-1 16 TRBD1
CASSPFEGAHTIYEQYF TGTGCCAGCAGCCCGTTCGAGGGGGCGCATACTATCTACGAGCAGTACTTC TRBJ2-7 NA TRBV9 17 TRBD1
CATLDSENTEAFF TGTGCCACCCTGGACAGCGAGAACACTGAAGCTTTCTTT TRBJ1-1 NA TRBV2 13 NA
CASSEGGNYGYTF TGTGCCAGCAGTGAAGGCGGGAACTATGGCTACACCTTC TRBJ1-2 NA TRBV6-1 13 NA
CASRGMAGGNTEAFF TGTGCCAGCAGGGGGATGGCAGGAGGGAACACTGAAGCTTTCTTT TRBJ1-1 NA TRBV7-6 15 NA
CASSLSERTTDTQYF TGTGCCAGCAGTTTATCCGAGCGGACCACAGATACGCAGTATTTT TRBJ2-3 NA TRBV28 15 NA
CARSAKHRGKDYEQYF TGTGCCAGAAGCGCAAAGCACAGGGGCAAAGACTACGAGCAGTACTTC TRBJ2-7 NA TRBV5-3 16 TRBD1
CASSPRRQGPYGYTF TGTGCCAGCTCACCTAGACGACAGGGCCCCTATGGCTACACCTTC TRBJ1-2 NA TRBV18 15 TRBD1
CASSKDYSYEQYF TGTGCCAGCAGCAAGGACTACTCCTACGAGCAGTACTTC TRBJ2-7 NA TRBV7-6 13 NA
CASGKTGTSFYNEQFF TGTGCCAGCGGAAAGACCGGGACTAGTTTCTACAATGAGCAGTTCTTC TRBJ2-1 few TRBV27 16 TRBD2
CSARPSSEAFF TGCAGTGCTAGACCGTCCTCTGAAGCTTTCTTT TRBJ1-1 NA TRBV20-1 11 NA
CASSSIAGRGLETQYF TGTGCCAGCAGTTCTATTGCTGGACGGGGTTTGGAGACCCAGTACTTC TRBJ2-5 NA TRBV28 16 NA
CASSFSPRKGQAGETQYF TGTGCCAGCAGTTTCTCCCCTAGGAAGGGACAGGCTGGGGAGACCCAGTACTTC TRBJ2-5 few TRBV28 18 TRBD1
CASSFRAGPLVNTDTQYF TGTGCCAGCAGCTTCCGTGCAGGGCCCCTGGTGAACACAGATACGCAGTATTTT TRBJ2-3 NA TRBV7-3 18 NA
CASSGGRERQPQHF TGTGCCAGTAGTGGAGGGAGGGAAAGGCAGCCCCAGCATTTT TRBJ1-5 NA TRBV19 14 NA
CASSVRQGGEQYF TGTGCCAGCAGCGTTCGGCAGGGCGGCGAGCAGTACTTC TRBJ2-7 NA TRBV9 13 NA
CAISESSFPYEQYF TGTGCCATCAGTGAATCGTCTTTCCCGTACGAGCAGTACTTC TRBJ2-7 NA TRBV10-3 14 NA
CASSLAPGGEQYF TGTGCCAGCAGCTTAGCTCCGGGAGGCGAGCAGTACTTC TRBJ2-7 NA TRBV11-2 13 TRBD2
CASSPGTGGLAPYNEQFF TGCGCCAGCAGCCCGGGTACAGGAGGACTAGCGCCTTACAATGAGCAGTTCTTC TRBJ2-1 NA TRBV4-3 18 TRBD2
CASSRSSGGVNEQFF TGTGCCAGCAGCCGTTCTAGCGGGGGGGTTAATGAGCAGTTCTTC TRBJ2-1 NA TRBV13 15 TRBD2
CASSSYLNSHEQYF TGTGCCAGCAGCTCCTACCTTAACTCCCACGAGCAGTACTTC TRBJ2-7 NA TRBV7-2 14 NA
CASSLGLDTGELFF TGTGCCAGCAGCTTGGGCTTAGACACCGGGGAGCTGTTTTTT TRBJ2-2 NA TRBV7-9 14 NA
CASSHPVVASGGATGTQYF TGTGCCAGCAGCCACCCCGTTGTAGCTAGCGGGGGGGCAACAGGTACGCAGTATTTT TRBJ2-3 NA TRBV3-1/TRBV3-2 19 TRBD2
CASSFDRGALNTEAFF TGCGCCAGCAGCTTCGACAGGGGCGCTCTGAACACTGAAGCTTTCTTT TRBJ1-1 NA TRBV5-1 16 TRBD1
CASRKQGVYEQYF TGTGCCAGCAGAAAACAGGGAGTATACGAGCAGTACTTC TRBJ2-7 NA TRBV6-5 13 NA
CATSRERGRNTEAFF TGTGCCACCAGCAGAGAAAGGGGGAGAAACACTGAAGCTTTCTTT TRBJ1-1 NA TRBV15 15 NA
CASSPLQGADTEAFF TGCGCCAGCAGCCCCCTTCAGGGGGCTGACACTGAAGCTTTCTTT TRBJ1-1 once TRBV5-1 15 TRBD1
CASSSLPGQVYEQYF TGTGCCAGCAGCTCCCTTCCGGGACAAGTCTACGAGCAGTACTTC TRBJ2-7 NA TRBV7-8 15 NA